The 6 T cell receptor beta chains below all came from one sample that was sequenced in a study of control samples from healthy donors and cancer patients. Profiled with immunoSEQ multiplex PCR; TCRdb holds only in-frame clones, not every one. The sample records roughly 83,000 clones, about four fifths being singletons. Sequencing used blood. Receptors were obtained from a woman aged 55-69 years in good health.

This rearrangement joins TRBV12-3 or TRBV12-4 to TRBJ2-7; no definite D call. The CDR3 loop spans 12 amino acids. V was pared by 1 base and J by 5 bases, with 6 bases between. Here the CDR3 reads CASSLDGDEQYF. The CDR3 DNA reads TGTGCCAGCAGTTTAGATGGGGACGAGCAGTACTTC.

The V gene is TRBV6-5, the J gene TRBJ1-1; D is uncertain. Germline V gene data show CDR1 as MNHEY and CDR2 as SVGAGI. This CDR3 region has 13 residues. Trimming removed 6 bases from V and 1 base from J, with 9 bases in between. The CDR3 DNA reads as TGTGCCAGCAGCGTCAGTTCGAACACTGAAGCTTTCTTT. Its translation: CASSVSSNTEAFF.

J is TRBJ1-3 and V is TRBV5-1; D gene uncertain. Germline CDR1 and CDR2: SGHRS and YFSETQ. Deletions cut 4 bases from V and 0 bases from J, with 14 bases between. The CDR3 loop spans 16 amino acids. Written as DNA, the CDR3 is TGCGCCAGCAGCAGGGTGGGTTCGGGCTCTGGAAACACCATATATTTT. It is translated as CASSRVGSGSGNTIYF.

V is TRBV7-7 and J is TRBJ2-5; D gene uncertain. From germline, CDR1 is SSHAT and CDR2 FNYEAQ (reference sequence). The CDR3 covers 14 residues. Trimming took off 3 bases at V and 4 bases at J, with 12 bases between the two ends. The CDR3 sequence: CASSFGSSSETQYF. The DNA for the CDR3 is TGTGCCAGCAGCTTTGGTAGCAGTTCAGAGACCCAGTACTTC. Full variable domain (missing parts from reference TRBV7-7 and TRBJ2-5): GAGVSQSPRYKVTKRGQDVTLRCDPISSHATLYWYQQALGQGPEFLTYFNYEAQPDKSGLPSDRFSAERPEGSISTLTIQRTEQRDSAMYRCASSFGSSSETQYFGPGTRLLVL.

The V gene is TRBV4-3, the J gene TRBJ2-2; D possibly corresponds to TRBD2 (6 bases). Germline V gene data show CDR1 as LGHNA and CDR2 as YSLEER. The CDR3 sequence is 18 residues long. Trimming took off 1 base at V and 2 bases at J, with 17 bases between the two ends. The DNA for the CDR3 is TGCGCCAGCAGCCAAGTATGGCTGGGTAGCGGCAACACCGGGGAGCTGTTTTTT. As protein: CASSQVWLGSGNTGELFF.

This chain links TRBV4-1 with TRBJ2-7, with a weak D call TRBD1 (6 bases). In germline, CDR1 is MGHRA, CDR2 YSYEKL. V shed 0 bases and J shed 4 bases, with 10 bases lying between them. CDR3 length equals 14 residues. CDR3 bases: TGCGCCAGCAGCCAAGACGGAAGGGGGTACGAGCAGTACTTC. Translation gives CASSQDGRGYEQYF.